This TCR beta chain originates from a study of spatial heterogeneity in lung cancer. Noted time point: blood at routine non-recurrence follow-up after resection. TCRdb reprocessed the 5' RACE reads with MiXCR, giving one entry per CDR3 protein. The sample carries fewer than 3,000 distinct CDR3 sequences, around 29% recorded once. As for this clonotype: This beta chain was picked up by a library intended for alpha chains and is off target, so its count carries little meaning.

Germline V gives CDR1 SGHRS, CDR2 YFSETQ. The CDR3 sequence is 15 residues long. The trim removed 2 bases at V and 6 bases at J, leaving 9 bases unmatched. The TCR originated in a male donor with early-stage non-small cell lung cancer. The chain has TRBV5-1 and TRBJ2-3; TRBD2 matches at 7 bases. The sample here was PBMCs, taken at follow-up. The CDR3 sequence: CASSFGLAAGDTQYF. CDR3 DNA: TGCGCCAGCAGCTTCGGGCTAGCGGCAGGGGATACGCAGTATTTT.